The rows below give T cell receptor beta chains drawn from one sample of a study of blood T cell repertoires in COVID-19. The data were produced by immunoSEQ multiplex PCR, yet TCRdb's version contains in-frame clones alone and is incomplete. The sample contains approximately 100,000 clones, about 89% of which appear only once. Sequencing input: peripheral blood. These receptors all stem from a human donor in a cohort sampled during active COVID-19. Each CDR3 is given with its conserved first and last residue. Fields, in order: V gene, J gene, D gene, clone size, CDR3 protein, CDR3 DNA. D genes are given only for firm matches. For some rows the clone size is stated as once, few or many, or as a class when expanded; others skip it.

v_call: TRBV7-9; j_call: TRBJ1-1; d_call: -; clone_size: -; cdr3_aa: CASSLGTVLNTEAFF; cdr3_nt: TGTGCCAGCAGCTTAGGGACAGTTCTGAACACTGAAGCTTTCTTT
v_call: TRBV5-6; j_call: TRBJ2-1; d_call: -; clone_size: -; cdr3_aa: CASSLEYGEQFF; cdr3_nt: TGTGCCAGCAGCTTGGAGTACGGTGAGCAGTTCTTC
v_call: TRBV27; j_call: TRBJ1-5; d_call: -; clone_size: -; cdr3_aa: CAAGQGSSNQPQHF; cdr3_nt: TGTGCTGCGGGCCAGGGGTCTAGCAATCAGCCCCAGCATTTT
v_call: TRBV5-4; j_call: TRBJ1-5; d_call: TRBD1; clone_size: -; cdr3_aa: CASSLQGAGNQPQHF; cdr3_nt: TGTGCCAGCAGCTTGCAGGGGGCCGGCAATCAGCCCCAGCATTTT
v_call: TRBV10-3; j_call: TRBJ1-4; d_call: TRBD1; clone_size: -; cdr3_aa: CAINEGADEKLFF; cdr3_nt: TGTGCCATCAACGAGGGGGCGGATGAAAAACTGTTTTTT
v_call: TRBV1; j_call: TRBJ2-5; d_call: -; clone_size: -; cdr3_aa: CTSSVRYGGRKTQYF; cdr3_nt: TGCACCAGCAGCGTACGCTACGGAGGAAGGAAGACCCAGTACTTC
v_call: TRBV5-4; j_call: TRBJ1-4; d_call: -; clone_size: -; cdr3_aa: CASSPTRTNEKLFF; cdr3_nt: TGTGCCAGCAGCCCGACGAGGACTAATGAAAAACTGTTTTTT
v_call: TRBV6-1; j_call: TRBJ2-1; d_call: -; clone_size: -; cdr3_aa: CASSEPVIAAYNEQFF; cdr3_nt: TGTGCCAGCAGTGAACCGGTAATAGCGGCCTACAATGAGCAGTTCTTC
v_call: TRBV7-2; j_call: TRBJ2-5; d_call: -; clone_size: -; cdr3_aa: CASSWTLGETQYF; cdr3_nt: TGTGCCAGCAGCTGGACATTAGGGGAGACCCAGTACTTC
v_call: TRBV28; j_call: TRBJ2-1; d_call: TRBD1; clone_size: -; cdr3_aa: CASSLAGQGRSSEQFF; cdr3_nt: TGTGCCAGCAGTTTGGCAGGACAGGGTCGTTCTAGCGAGCAGTTCTTC
v_call: TRBV10-3; j_call: TRBJ1-1; d_call: -; clone_size: -; cdr3_aa: CAIREDRMNTEAFF; cdr3_nt: TGTGCCATCAGAGAAGACAGGATGAACACTGAAGCTTTCTTT
v_call: TRBV5-1; j_call: TRBJ2-3; d_call: -; clone_size: -; cdr3_aa: CASSPGAVSPVDTQYF; cdr3_nt: TGCGCCAGCAGCCCGGGAGCGGTTAGCCCGGTGGATACGCAGTATTTT
v_call: TRBV5-1; j_call: TRBJ2-7; d_call: -; clone_size: -; cdr3_aa: CASSAAYEQYF; cdr3_nt: TGCGCCAGCAGCGCAGCCTACGAGCAGTACTTC
v_call: TRBV5-4; j_call: TRBJ2-7; d_call: -; clone_size: -; cdr3_aa: CASSARGLEHEQYF; cdr3_nt: TGTGCCAGCAGCGCGCGGGGGCTGGAGCACGAGCAGTACTTC
v_call: TRBV7-9; j_call: TRBJ2-7; d_call: -; clone_size: -; cdr3_aa: CASSPPPRMAGLFYEQYF; cdr3_nt: TGTGCCAGCAGCCCCCCACCCCGGATGGCAGGGCTCTTCTACGAGCAGTACTTC
v_call: TRBV19; j_call: TRBJ1-5; d_call: TRBD1; clone_size: -; cdr3_aa: CASSTTRTTGSGNQPQHF; cdr3_nt: TGTGCCAGTAGTACCACCCGGACGACAGGGAGTGGCAATCAGCCCCAGCATTTT
v_call: TRBV28; j_call: TRBJ2-1; d_call: TRBD1; clone_size: -; cdr3_aa: CASRSFFGTGYNEQFF; cdr3_nt: TGTGCCAGCAGGTCGTTCTTCGGGACAGGATACAATGAGCAGTTCTTC
v_call: TRBV28; j_call: TRBJ1-5; d_call: -; clone_size: -; cdr3_aa: CASSLSGGNQPQHF; cdr3_nt: TGTGCCAGCAGTTTATCCGGGGGCAATCAGCCCCAGCATTTT
v_call: TRBV6-2/TRBV6-3; j_call: TRBJ2-1; d_call: TRBD2; clone_size: once; cdr3_aa: CASSYMTLAGLPNGEQFF; cdr3_nt: TGTGCCAGCAGTTACATGACCCTAGCGGGGCTCCCTAACGGTGAGCAGTTCTTC
v_call: TRBV6-2/TRBV6-3; j_call: TRBJ1-6; d_call: TRBD1; clone_size: -; cdr3_aa: CASNPIQGVSLNSPLHF; cdr3_nt: TGTGCCAGCAACCCCATTCAGGGGGTTTCGCTCAATTCACCCCTCCACTTT
v_call: TRBV7-9; j_call: TRBJ1-4; d_call: -; clone_size: -; cdr3_aa: CASSITDSHEKLFF; cdr3_nt: TGTGCCAGCAGCATCACTGACAGCCATGAAAAACTGTTTTTT
v_call: TRBV5-1; j_call: TRBJ2-1; d_call: TRBD2; clone_size: -; cdr3_aa: CASTWSGRAYNEQFF; cdr3_nt: TGCGCCAGCACCTGGTCCGGGAGGGCCTACAATGAGCAGTTCTTC
v_call: TRBV6-2/TRBV6-3; j_call: TRBJ2-7; d_call: -; clone_size: -; cdr3_aa: CASSYPPSVPGASRYEQYF; cdr3_nt: TGTGCCAGCAGTTACCCCCCCTCGGTCCCGGGAGCTTCCCGCTACGAGCAGTACTTC
v_call: TRBV5-1; j_call: TRBJ1-3; d_call: -; clone_size: -; cdr3_aa: CASSLEAGSSGNTIYF; cdr3_nt: TGCGCCAGCAGCTTGGAGGCAGGGTCCTCTGGAAACACCATATATTTT
v_call: TRBV5-1; j_call: TRBJ1-6; d_call: TRBD1; clone_size: -; cdr3_aa: CASSFGTVPGPLHF; cdr3_nt: TGCGCCAGCAGCTTCGGGACAGTTCCTGGGCCCCTCCACTTT
v_call: TRBV30; j_call: TRBJ1-1; d_call: -; clone_size: -; cdr3_aa: CAWSVLMGQTEAFF; cdr3_nt: TGTGCCTGGAGTGTACTAATGGGTCAGACTGAAGCTTTCTTT